Following are 11 T cell receptor beta chains from one sample sequenced in a study of T cells after somatic rescue of genetic block. Clones were sequenced by immunoSEQ multiplex PCR, and TCRdb holds only the in-frame ones, with some missing. The sample includes tens of thousands of clones, roughly 94% seen only once; the top ten take about 3%. The material sequenced was peripheral blood mononuclear cells (PBMCs). These receptors were taken from a man between 40 and 49 years old.

This clone was detected a few times. The chain joins TRBV7-3 to TRBJ2-3; TRBD1 might be the D (5 bases). Germline assignment: CDR1 SGHTA and CDR2 FQGTGA. The CDR3 has 14 amino acids. Trimming took 3 bases from V and 1 from J, leaving 8 bases between them. The CDR3: CASSFTGRTDTQYF. The CDR3 DNA is TGTGCCAGCAGCTTTACAGGCCGCACAGATACGCAGTATTTT.

The chain is built from TRBV19 and TRBJ2-2, with 7 positions matching TRBD1. The germline CDR1 and CDR2 sequences are LNHDA and SQIVND (reference sequence). J gave up 1 base and V 7 bases, and 3 bases lay outside the gene matches. The CDR3 has 14 residues. CDR3 region: CASNRQGNTGELFF. As DNA, the CDR3 is TGTGCCAGTAACAGACAGGGGAACACCGGGGAGCTGTTTTTT. The variable domain in full, with the rest retrieved from reference TRBV19 and TRBJ2-2, is DGGITQSPKYLFRKEGQNVTLSCEQNLNHDAMYWYRQDPGQGLRLIYYSQIVNDFQKGDIAEGYSVSREKKESFPLTVTSAQKNPTAFYLCASNRQGNTGELFFGEGSRLTVL.

This rearrangement joins TRBV7-9 to TRBJ1-1; 11 positions agree with TRBD1. The junction had 7 bases not matched to a gene; V was cut back by 4 bases and J by 6 bases. The germline gives CDR1 SEHNR, CDR2 FQNEAQ (reference sequence). The CDR3 runs to 15 residues. This chain's CDR3 is CASSSSRTGGSEAFF. The CDR3, as DNA: TGTGCCAGCAGCTCATCTCGGACAGGGGGCTCTGAAGCTTTCTTT.

This chain joins TRBV28 and TRBJ1-2, with 7 bases aligning to TRBD1. The CDR3 loop spans 15 amino acids. CDR1 is MDHEN and CDR2 is SYDVKM in the germline V gene. The J segment lost 2 bases and the V segment lost 7 bases, leaving 10 bases of the junction unmatched. The CDR3 reads CASTQTGKINYGYTF. In DNA form, the CDR3 reads TGTGCCAGCACGCAGACAGGGAAGATAAACTATGGCTACACCTTC.

The chain employs TRBV9 and TRBJ1-6, with D perhaps TRBD1 (6 bases). The CDR3 consists of 16 residues. The V gene lost 4 bases and the J gene lost 7 bases, with 18 bases spanning the gap. Germline-derived CDR1 and CDR2 are SGDLS and YYNGEE. The CDR3 DNA is TGTGCCAGCAGCTCCCCGGGAAGGGGGGGGAATTCACCCCTCCACTTT. Translation gives CASSSPGRGGNSPLHF. The full variable domain, completed using reference TRBV9 and TRBJ1-6, is DSGVTQTPKHLITATGQRVTLRCSPRSGDLSVYWYQQSLDQGLQFLIQYYNGEERAKGNILERFSAQQFPDLHSELNLSSLELGDSALYFCASSSPGRGGNSPLHFGNGTRLTVT.

The gene calls are TRBV10-1 and TRBJ1-4; the D is unclear. This CDR3 has 15 residues. V was pared by 1 base and J by 8 bases, with 14 bases between. CDR1 is WNHNN, CDR2 SYGVQD, per germline (reference sequence). The CDR3 here is CASSELTGVGEKLFF. The CDR3 DNA is TGCGCCAGCAGTGAGTTGACCGGTGTGGGGGAAAAACTGTTTTTT.

The rearrangement joins TRBV5-4 to TRBJ1-2; D gene ambiguous. CDR3 length equals 12 residues. Germline assignment: CDR1 SGHNT and CDR2 YYREEE (reference sequence). Trimming pared 0 bases from V and 8 bases from J, leaving 8 bases between. The CDR3 region has the DNA TGTGCCAGCAGCTTGGACGGAGGAGGCTACACCTTC. It codes for CASSLDGGGYTF.

Here the CDR3 reads CASSSTPAGTGELFF. Written as DNA, the CDR3 is TGTGCCAGCAGTTCGACACCCGCAGGCACCGGGGAGCTGTTTTTT. This chain links TRBV7-9 with TRBJ2-2; D not resolved. Germline CDR1 SEHNR, CDR2 FQNEAQ (reference sequence). This CDR3 region has 15 residues. Trimming removed 6 bases at V and 4 bases at J, with 15 bases between.

This sequence joins TRBV7-8 and TRBJ1-5, with D maybe TRBD1 (6 bases). Trimming left V 1 base short and J 3 bases short, with 7 bases between. From germline, CDR1 is SGHVS and CDR2 FQNEAQ. This CDR3 region has 14 residues. The CDR3 protein is CASSLDRDNQPQHF. The CDR3, as DNA: TGTGCCAGCAGCTTAGACAGGGACAATCAGCCCCAGCATTTT.

This clone occurred a few times. J is TRBJ2-1 and V is TRBV16, with 7 bases aligning to TRBD1. The CDR3 has 13 amino acids. The germline V gene encodes CDR1 KGHSY and CDR2 FQNENV. Trimming cost V 4 bases and J 9 bases; bases outside gene matches: 6. CDR3 loop: CASSLMTGTEQFF. CDR3 nucleotide sequence: TGTGCCAGCAGCCTTATGACAGGGACTGAGCAGTTCTTC.

V usage is TRBV7-2 and J usage is TRBJ2-7; no reliable D call. CDR1 SGHTA and CDR2 FQGNSA come from the germline V gene. V was trimmed by 4 bases and J by 0 bases, leaving 10 bases between them. There are 14 residues in the CDR3. The CDR3 region is CASSSTFSSYEQYF. CDR3 nucleotide sequence: TGTGCCAGCAGCTCCACTTTCAGCTCCTACGAGCAGTACTTC.